This T cell receptor beta chain was recorded in a study of response to subunit inactivated influenza vaccine. About this clonotype itself: Its antigen is undetermined.

TCRdb called the RT-PCR reads again in MiXCR, with one record for every CDR3 protein. The table shows some 500,000 distinct CDR3 sequences, with approximately 17% occurring only once. General study points: That few new T cells are recruited by each seasonal influenza vaccination was the authors' suggestion.

This specimen was CD4+ T cells sorted from PBMCs, taken less than 30 months after vaccination. The receptor was derived from a man aged 50 to 69 who received an inactivated influenza vaccine.

The CDR3: CSGQSRPYEQYF. The CDR3 DNA reads TGCAGTGGACAGTCCCGTCCCTACGAGCAGTACTTC. V is TRBV20-1 and J is TRBJ2-7; weak D call: TRBD1 (5 bases). This CDR3 comprises 12 residues. CDR1 and CDR2 (germline): DFQATT, SNEGSKA (reference sequence). V gave up 7 bases and J gave up 2 bases, with 12 bases separating them.